The source of this TCR beta chain is a study of blood T cell repertoires in COVID-19. Overall study: The cDNA or gDNA used as material had been derived from T cells, B-cell-depleted T cells, or PBMCs.

This table comes from immunoSEQ multiplex PCR, and its TCRdb copy is limited to in-frame clones, with some not included. The sample lists about 66,000 clones, 88% occurring once. V was clipped by 8 bases and J by 3 bases, with 17 bases between them. CDR1 SNHLY and CDR2 FYNNEI come from the germline V gene. The CDR3 covers 15 residues. The sequence was obtained from a woman in her 70s with acute or convalescent COVID-19. The chain recombines TRBV2 with TRBJ1-5, with a weak D call TRBD1 (5 bases). The sequenced sample consisted of peripheral blood. CDR3 loop: CASGRRGRDNQPQHF. CDR3 in DNA: TGTGCCAGCGGTAGGCGCGGCAGGGACAATCAGCCCCAGCATTTT.